What follows are 6 T cell receptor beta chains derived from one specimen sequenced in a study of a mutant IDH1 vaccine in newly diagnosed glioma. Time point in this sample: week 5, during vaccination. Doses of 300 ug of mutant IDH1 20-mer peptide were given with topical imiquimod. TCRdb's copy holds only in-frame clones and misses some; the assay was immunoSEQ multiplex PCR. The table shows nearly 30,000 clones, with roughly nine tenths occurring only once. The antigens these receptors bind are not known. This sample comprised peripheral blood mononuclear cells (PBMCs), obtained from a glioma patient whose treatment included an IDH1 peptide vaccine. These receptors all come from a woman in her forties with glioma. Some clones in this sample may be carry-over from other donors' samples.

This sequence joins TRBV7-9 and TRBJ1-6; TRBD1 might be the D (6 bases). This CDR3 has 15 residues. Trimming cost V 6 bases and J 3 bases, with 12 bases left between them. Germline-derived CDR1 and CDR2 are SEHNR and FQNEAQ (reference sequence). CDR3 sequence: CASRPPGHYNSPLHF. DNA for the CDR3: TGTGCCAGCAGGCCCCCGGGACACTATAATTCACCCCTCCACTTT.

This rearrangement joins TRBV28 to TRBJ2-3; no definite D call. This CDR3 has 14 amino acids. CDR1 and CDR2 (germline): MDHEN, SYDVKM. Deletions cut 8 bases from V and 2 bases from J, with 14 bases between. CDR3 residues: CASGTRTLTDTQYF. The CDR3 DNA sequence: TGTGCCAGCGGTACCCGGACGCTCACAGATACGCAGTATTTT.

V usage is TRBV4-1 and J usage is TRBJ2-2; D gene uncertain. This CDR3 spans 17 amino acids. From germline, CDR1 is MGHRA and CDR2 YSYEKL. Trimming took 3 bases from V and 0 from J, leaving 14 bases between them. The CDR3 coding sequence is TGCGCCAGCAGCCAGCTCGACCTCATATCGAACACCGGGGAGCTGTTTTTT. Protein product: CASSQLDLISNTGELFF.

J is TRBJ1-2 and V is TRBV5-4, with 12 bases fitting TRBD1. Germline-derived CDR1 and CDR2 are SGHNT and YYREEE (reference sequence). V trimming: 4 bases; J trimming: 8 bases; junction bases outside the gene matches: 12. The CDR3 contains 16 residues. This chain's CDR3 is CASSLPGQGALRGYTF. Here the CDR3 DNA reads TGTGCCAGCAGCCTGCCGGGACAGGGGGCGCTTCGGGGCTACACCTTC.

This rearrangement joins TRBV19 to TRBJ1-6; TRBD1 agrees at 9 bases. The V gene end was trimmed by 7 bases and the J gene end by 10 bases; junction bases not matched to a gene: 8. This CDR3 spans 14 amino acids. Per germline, CDR1 LNHDA and CDR2 SQIVND (reference sequence). CDR3 nucleotides: TGTGCCAGTACTCTGACAGGGGGGGAATCACCCCTCCACTTT. Translating gives CASTLTGGESPLHF.

The J gene is TRBJ2-7, the V gene TRBV4-3; D unclear. V was pared by 1 base and J by 4 bases, with 11 bases between. CDR1 and CDR2 (germline): LGHNA, YSLEER. This CDR3 comprises 14 residues. The CDR3 region is CASSQGTPSYEQYF. In DNA, the CDR3 is TGCGCCAGCAGCCAAGGCACACCCTCGTACGAGCAGTACTTC.